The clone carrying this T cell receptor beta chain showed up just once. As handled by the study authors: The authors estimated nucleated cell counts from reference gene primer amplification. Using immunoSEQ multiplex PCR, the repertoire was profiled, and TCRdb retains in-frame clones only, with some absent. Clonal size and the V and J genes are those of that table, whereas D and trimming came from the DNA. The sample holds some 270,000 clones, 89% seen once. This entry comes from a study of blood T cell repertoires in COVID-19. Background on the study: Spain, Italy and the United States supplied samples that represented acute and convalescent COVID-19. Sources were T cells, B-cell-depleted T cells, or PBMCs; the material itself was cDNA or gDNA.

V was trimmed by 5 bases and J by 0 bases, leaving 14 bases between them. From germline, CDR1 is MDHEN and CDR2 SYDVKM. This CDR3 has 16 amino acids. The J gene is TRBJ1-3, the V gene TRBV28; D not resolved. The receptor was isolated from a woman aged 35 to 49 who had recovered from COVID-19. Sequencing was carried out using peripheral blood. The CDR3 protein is CASSLTPRDSGNTIYF. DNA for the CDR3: TGTGCCAGCAGTCTCACCCCCCGGGACTCTGGAAACACCATATATTTT.